Listed below are T cell receptor beta chains from one sample, sequenced in a study of metastatic and nonmetastatic thyroid tumors. TCRdb reprocessed the PCR reads using MiXCR. Of about 21,000 clones detected, around 40% appear once; the ten largest clones hold 20% to 30%. The sequenced sample was tumor tissue. These receptors were taken from a female donor with papillary thyroid cancer or a benign thyroid nodule (not recorded which). Some clones in this sample may be carry-over from other donors' samples. CDR3s include the opening cysteine and the closing phenylalanine or tryptophan. The D gene is left open where the match is weak. Rows may omit the clone size; those that give it use once, few, many or a size class.

cdr3_nt: TGCAGTGCTGCCAAGTCCGGGACTTACCAAGAGACCCAGTACTTC
cdr3_aa: CSAAKSGTYQETQYF
j_call: TRBJ2-5
cdr3_length: 15
d_call: NA
clone_size: NA
v_call: TRBV20-1

cdr3_nt: TGTGCCAGCAGTTCGCCGGGTAGCAATGAGCAGTTCTTC
cdr3_aa: CASSSPGSNEQFF
j_call: TRBJ2-1
cdr3_length: 13
d_call: NA
clone_size: few
v_call: TRBV28

cdr3_nt: TGTGCCCTAAAGACAGGGAACACCGGGGAGCTGTTTTTT
cdr3_aa: CALKTGNTGELFF
j_call: TRBJ2-2
cdr3_length: 13
d_call: NA
clone_size: NA
v_call: TRBV30

cdr3_nt: TGTGCCAGCAGTTTAATAGGGGGGAGTACAGATACGCAGTATTTT
cdr3_aa: CASSLIGGSTDTQYF
j_call: TRBJ2-3
cdr3_length: 15
d_call: NA
clone_size: NA
v_call: TRBV12-3/TRBV12-4

cdr3_nt: TGTGCCACCAGCAGAGATCAGGGACGGACGAACACTGAAGCTTTCTTT
cdr3_aa: CATSRDQGRTNTEAFF
j_call: TRBJ1-1
cdr3_length: 16
d_call: NA
clone_size: NA
v_call: TRBV15

cdr3_nt: TGTGCCAGCAGCGGACGTCCTGGACAGAGCTCCTACGAGCAGTACTTC
cdr3_aa: CASSGRPGQSSYEQYF
j_call: TRBJ2-7
cdr3_length: 16
d_call: NA
clone_size: NA
v_call: TRBV9

cdr3_nt: TGCGCCAGCAGCTACCAGGGGGAGATCGGCTACACCTTC
cdr3_aa: CASSYQGEIGYTF
j_call: TRBJ1-2
cdr3_length: 13
d_call: TRBD1
clone_size: NA
v_call: TRBV5-1

cdr3_nt: TGTGCCAGCAGTGCGGGACAGGGGACCTACGAGCAGTACTTC
cdr3_aa: CASSAGQGTYEQYF
j_call: TRBJ2-7
cdr3_length: 14
d_call: TRBD1
clone_size: NA
v_call: TRBV28

cdr3_nt: TGCGCCAGCAGCCAGGCTACTAGCGGGACCTCCTACGAGCAGTACTTC
cdr3_aa: CASSQATSGTSYEQYF
j_call: TRBJ2-7
cdr3_length: 16
d_call: TRBD2
clone_size: NA
v_call: TRBV4-3

cdr3_nt: TGTGCCTGGAGTGTTGGTCGGGGGTCCCTTTCCCAGTACTTC
cdr3_aa: CAWSVGRGSLSQYF
j_call: TRBJ2-5
cdr3_length: 14
d_call: NA
clone_size: NA
v_call: TRBV30

cdr3_nt: TGCGCCAGCAGCTTGGACGGGAGAGGGACCGGGGAGCTGTTTTTT
cdr3_aa: CASSLDGRGTGELFF
j_call: TRBJ2-2
cdr3_length: 15
d_call: NA
clone_size: few
v_call: TRBV5-1

cdr3_nt: TGTGCCAGCAGTACGGGACTAGCGGACAATGAGCAGTTCTTC
cdr3_aa: CASSTGLADNEQFF
j_call: TRBJ2-1
cdr3_length: 14
d_call: TRBD2
clone_size: few
v_call: TRBV6-1

cdr3_nt: TGTGCCAGTAGTGCCAGTATATCCTACGAGCAGTACTTC
cdr3_aa: CASSASISYEQYF
j_call: TRBJ2-7
cdr3_length: 13
d_call: NA
clone_size: NA
v_call: TRBV19

cdr3_nt: TGTGCCAGCTCCGGGACACCCATCGGGGAGACCCAGTACTTC
cdr3_aa: CASSGTPIGETQYF
j_call: TRBJ2-5
cdr3_length: 14
d_call: NA
clone_size: NA
v_call: TRBV6-1

cdr3_nt: TGCAGTGCTAGCAGTCCCCAGGGGGTTTACAATGAGCAGTTCTTC
cdr3_aa: CSASSPQGVYNEQFF
j_call: TRBJ2-1
cdr3_length: 15
d_call: TRBD1
clone_size: once
v_call: TRBV20-1

cdr3_nt: TGCAGTGCTAGAGATGAACAGAAATCCTACGAGCAGTACTTC
cdr3_aa: CSARDEQKSYEQYF
j_call: TRBJ2-7
cdr3_length: 14
d_call: NA
clone_size: once
v_call: TRBV20-1

cdr3_nt: TGTGCCAGCAGCTTCCTCGGGGGGATCTACGAGCAGTACTTC
cdr3_aa: CASSFLGGIYEQYF
j_call: TRBJ2-7
cdr3_length: 14
d_call: TRBD2
clone_size: NA
v_call: TRBV6-2/TRBV6-3

cdr3_nt: TGTGCCAGCAGTCTCCAGGGTACGACTATGACCACAGATACGCAGTATTTT
cdr3_aa: CASSLQGTTMTTDTQYF
j_call: TRBJ2-3
cdr3_length: 17
d_call: NA
clone_size: few
v_call: TRBV12-3/TRBV12-4

cdr3_nt: TGTGCCACCAGTGATAATCTATATAATTCACCCCTCCACTTT
cdr3_aa: CATSDNLYNSPLHF
j_call: TRBJ1-6
cdr3_length: 14
d_call: NA
clone_size: NA
v_call: TRBV24-1

cdr3_nt: TGCAGTGCTAGAGCACACGGACAGGGTTCACCCCTCCACTTT
cdr3_aa: CSARAHGQGSPLHF
j_call: TRBJ1-6
cdr3_length: 14
d_call: TRBD1
clone_size: NA
v_call: TRBV20-1

cdr3_nt: TGTGCCAGCAGCTTAAAACAGGGGAACGCTAGCTACACCTTC
cdr3_aa: CASSLKQGNASYTF
j_call: TRBJ1-2
cdr3_length: 14
d_call: TRBD1
clone_size: NA
v_call: TRBV6-2/TRBV6-3

cdr3_nt: TGTGCCAGCAGTGAGAGGGGGACCCGGGGGAATGGGGCCAACGTCCTGACTTTC
cdr3_aa: CASSERGTRGNGANVLTF
j_call: TRBJ2-6
cdr3_length: 18
d_call: NA
clone_size: NA
v_call: TRBV6-1

cdr3_nt: TGTGCCAGCAGTTTAATGGGCCAGGGTCGGCCTTACGAGCAGTACTTC
cdr3_aa: CASSLMGQGRPYEQYF
j_call: TRBJ2-7
cdr3_length: 16
d_call: NA
clone_size: few
v_call: TRBV28

cdr3_nt: TGTGCCAGCAGTGGCCTTAGCGGGGGGACGAACACCGGGGAGCTGTTTTTT
cdr3_aa: CASSGLSGGTNTGELFF
j_call: TRBJ2-2
cdr3_length: 17
d_call: TRBD2
clone_size: NA
v_call: TRBV28

cdr3_nt: TGTGCCAGCAGCTCCCAACCGGGACCTACGTCTAACTATGGCTACACCTTC
cdr3_aa: CASSSQPGPTSNYGYTF
j_call: TRBJ1-2
cdr3_length: 17
d_call: NA
clone_size: few
v_call: TRBV7-8

cdr3_nt: TGTGCCTGGAGCGCCGGGACAGGGAACAACTATGGCTACACCTTC
cdr3_aa: CAWSAGTGNNYGYTF
j_call: TRBJ1-2
cdr3_length: 15
d_call: TRBD1
clone_size: NA
v_call: TRBV30

cdr3_nt: TGTGCCAGCAGTTTAGCGGGAGGTTACGAGCAGTACTTC
cdr3_aa: CASSLAGGYEQYF
j_call: TRBJ2-7
cdr3_length: 13
d_call: TRBD2
clone_size: few
v_call: TRBV6-2/TRBV6-3

cdr3_nt: TGTGCCAGCAGCTCCCGACAGGGGTGGGAGCAGTACTTC
cdr3_aa: CASSSRQGWEQYF
j_call: TRBJ2-7
cdr3_length: 13
d_call: TRBD1
clone_size: NA
v_call: TRBV11-2

cdr3_nt: TGTGCCAGCAGCGTGGCGGGAGGATCCTACAATGAGCAGTTCTTC
cdr3_aa: CASSVAGGSYNEQFF
j_call: TRBJ2-1
cdr3_length: 15
d_call: TRBD2
clone_size: NA
v_call: TRBV7-2

cdr3_nt: TGTGCCAGCAGGGGACAGGGGAGCACCGGGGAGCTGTTTTTT
cdr3_aa: CASRGQGSTGELFF
j_call: TRBJ2-2
cdr3_length: 14
d_call: TRBD1
clone_size: few
v_call: TRBV12-3/TRBV12-4

cdr3_nt: TGTGCCAGCTCAAATGACAGGAACACTGAAGCTTTCTTT
cdr3_aa: CASSNDRNTEAFF
j_call: TRBJ1-1
cdr3_length: 13
d_call: NA
clone_size: NA
v_call: TRBV18

cdr3_nt: TGTGCCAGCAGTTTCGGGGGGCGCCCCGGGGAGCTGTTTTTT
cdr3_aa: CASSFGGRPGELFF
j_call: TRBJ2-2
cdr3_length: 14
d_call: NA
clone_size: NA
v_call: TRBV6-4

cdr3_nt: TGTGCCAGCAGCGTGGACAGGGAGGACACTGAAGCTTTCTTT
cdr3_aa: CASSVDREDTEAFF
j_call: TRBJ1-1
cdr3_length: 14
d_call: TRBD1
clone_size: once
v_call: TRBV7-2

cdr3_nt: TGTGCCAGCGGGAACGAAATAAGGGATGGTGGAGCTTTCTTT
cdr3_aa: CASGNEIRDGGAFF
j_call: TRBJ1-1
cdr3_length: 14
d_call: NA
clone_size: few
v_call: TRBV6-2/TRBV6-3

cdr3_nt: TGCGCCAGCAGCCAAGGTACGAATGAAAAACTGTTTTTT
cdr3_aa: CASSQGTNEKLFF
j_call: TRBJ1-4
cdr3_length: 13
d_call: NA
clone_size: NA
v_call: TRBV4-1

cdr3_nt: TGTGCCATCAGTGAGTCTCAATCCGGCTACACCTTC
cdr3_aa: CAISESQSGYTF
j_call: TRBJ1-2
cdr3_length: 12
d_call: NA
clone_size: few
v_call: TRBV10-3

cdr3_nt: TGCAGTGCTAGGGGTCTTGGGGTGGGGAACACTGAAGCTTTCTTT
cdr3_aa: CSARGLGVGNTEAFF
j_call: TRBJ1-1
cdr3_length: 15
d_call: NA
clone_size: NA
v_call: TRBV20-1

cdr3_nt: TGCAGTGCTATACCGACAGGGCCTTACAATGAACAGTTCTTC
cdr3_aa: CSAIPTGPYNEQFF
j_call: TRBJ2-1
cdr3_length: 14
d_call: TRBD1
clone_size: once
v_call: TRBV20-1

cdr3_nt: TGCGCCAGCAGCTTGAGGCAACAGGGCAATAATGGCTACACCTTC
cdr3_aa: CASSLRQQGNNGYTF
j_call: TRBJ1-2
cdr3_length: 15
d_call: NA
clone_size: few
v_call: TRBV5-1

cdr3_nt: TGCAGTGCTAGAGTAACGGGGGAAAGGGATTCACCCCTCCACTTT
cdr3_aa: CSARVTGERDSPLHF
j_call: TRBJ1-6
cdr3_length: 15
d_call: NA
clone_size: NA
v_call: TRBV20-1